This paragraph covers one TCR beta chain sequence. The data belong to a study of T cells in Graves' hyperthyroidism and ophthalmopathy. Amplified TCR beta CDR3 regions came from RNA transcripts. An initial round of RT-PCR targeting the TCR CDR3 relied on the HTBI primer set. TCRdb processed the multiplex PCR reads anew with MiXCR; each CDR3 protein has one entry. The data show hundreds of thousands of distinct CDR3 sequences, around 16% seen once. 10 ml fresh peripheral blood yielded the PBMCs. The CDR3 consists of 15 residues. V lost 5 bases, J lost 8 bases, and 13 bases stayed unmatched. Germline V gene lookup returns CDR1 SGHRS and CDR2 YFSETQ.

The material sequenced was blood. The rearrangement uses TRBV5-1 and TRBJ1-2; 9 bases agree with TRBD1. This TCR was sampled from a woman between 35 and 50 years old with Graves' ophthalmopathy. This CDR3 reads CASRTGQGSVKGYTF. The CDR3, as DNA: TGCGCCAGCAGAACAGGACAGGGGTCCGTGAAAGGCTACACCTTC.